The entry below describes one T cell receptor (beta chain). Its antigen remains unknown. The source of the sample is a study of cytomegalovirus exposure and HLA in healthy donors. Study observations and caveats: According to reports, the classifier identified cytomegalovirus status with high specificity and sensitivity. Most sequenced TCRs were rare (though some public TCRs occurred in many donors).

The PCR used 60 Vbeta and 13 Jbeta primers. Libraries were prepared by immunoSEQ multiplex PCR; TCRdb keeps only in-frame clonotypes and omits some of them. The sample shows about 93,000 clones, around 78% of them seen only once. CDR3 length: 13 residues. CDR1 is SGHTA, CDR2 FQGTGA, per germline. V lost 5 bases to trimming and J lost 8 bases; unmatched junction nucleotides: 6. Material: PBMCs. This TCR came from a man between 25 and 39 years old in good health and CMV-seronegative. The chain uses TRBV7-3 and TRBJ1-2; 9 nucleotides line up with TRBD1. CDR3 nucleotides: TGTGCCAGCAGCCCTACAGGGGGCGACGGCTACACCTTC. It yields the protein CASSPTGGDGYTF.